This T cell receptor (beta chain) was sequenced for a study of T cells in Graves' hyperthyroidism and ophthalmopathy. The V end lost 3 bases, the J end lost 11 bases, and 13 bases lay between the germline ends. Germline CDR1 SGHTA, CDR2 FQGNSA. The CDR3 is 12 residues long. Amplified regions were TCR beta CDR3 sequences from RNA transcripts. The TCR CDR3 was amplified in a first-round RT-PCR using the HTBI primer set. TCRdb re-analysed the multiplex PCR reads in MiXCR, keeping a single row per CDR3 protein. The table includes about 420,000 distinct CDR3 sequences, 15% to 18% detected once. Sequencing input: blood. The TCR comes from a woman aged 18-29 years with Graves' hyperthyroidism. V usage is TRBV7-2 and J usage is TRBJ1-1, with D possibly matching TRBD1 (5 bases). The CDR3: CASSFGLSGAFF. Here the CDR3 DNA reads TGTGCCAGCAGCTTTGGTTTGTCAGGGGCTTTCTTT. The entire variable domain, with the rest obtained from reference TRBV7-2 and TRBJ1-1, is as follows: GAGVSQSPSNKVTEKGKDVELRCDPISGHTALYWYRQSLGQGLEFLIYFQGNSAPDKSGLPSDRFSAERTGGSVSTLTIQRTQQEDSAVYLCASSFGLSGAFFGQGTRLTVV.